Each of the 20 T cell receptor beta chains below was sequenced from the same sample in a study of breast tumors, draining lymph nodes, adjacent tissues. TCRdb analysed the multiplex PCR reads with MiXCR anew, one entry per CDR3 protein. The sample records about 130,000 distinct CDR3 sequences, 21% being singletons. The lymph nodes were axillary draining lymph nodes from breast cancer patients. Sequenced material: axillary lymph node tissue. The receptors here all came from a female donor with breast cancer. Some clones in this sample may be carry-over from other donors' samples.

A remark on this clonotype: Just one base apart from a much larger clone, this may be a read error. This chain joins TRBV7-3 and TRBJ2-1; 10 bases align to TRBD2. CDR3 length equals 15 residues. V was pared by 5 bases and J by 8 bases, with 9 bases of the junction left unmatched. Looked up from germline, CDR1 is SGHTA and CDR2 is FQGTGA. In DNA, the CDR3 is TGTGCCAGCAGCCTTGGACTAGCGGAATCCTATGAGCAGTTCTTC. It specifies CASSLGLAESYEQFF.

There are a few counts of this clonotype. The J gene is TRBJ2-3, the V gene TRBV28, with 8 bases matching TRBD2. CDR3 length equals 14 residues. The J segment lost 2 bases and the V segment lost 7 bases, leaving 5 bases of the junction unmatched. Per germline, CDR1 MDHEN and CDR2 SYDVKM. The CDR3 DNA reads TGTGCCAGCACTGTAGCGGGACTCACAGATACGCAGTATTTT. Its protein is CASTVAGLTDTQYF.

There are a few counts of this clonotype. The V and J genes are TRBV28 and TRBJ2-7; 8 bases line up with TRBD1. This CDR3 has 12 residues. The germline V gene has CDR1 MDHEN and CDR2 SYDVKM. After removal of 7 bases from V and 2 bases from J, the junction contained 1 base not matched to a gene. This chain's CDR3 is CASKGQAYEQYF. DNA of the CDR3: TGTGCCAGCAAGGGACAGGCCTACGAGCAGTACTTC.

This clonotype was observed a handful of times. This may come from a read error, since a much larger clone is one base off. This chain links TRBV20-1 with TRBJ2-3; perhaps TRBD1 as D (5 bases). V was pared by 3 bases and J by 2 bases, with 12 bases between. Per germline, CDR1 DFQATT and CDR2 SNEGSKA (reference sequence). The CDR3 consists of 14 residues. Written as DNA, the CDR3 is TGCAGTGCTAGTGGGGCACAGCCCACAGATACGCAGTATTTT. It translates to CSASGAQPTDTQYF.

Many counts were recorded for this clonotype. The V call is TRBV12-3 or TRBV12-4, the J call TRBJ1-5; perhaps TRBD1 as D (5 bases). This CDR3 region has 14 residues. Trimming pared 6 bases from V and 5 bases from J, leaving 14 bases between. The CDR3 DNA reads as TGTGCCAGCAGCTCGACAGCCACTGATCAGCCCCAGCATTTT. Translated, it gives CASSSTATDQPQHF.

This clonotype has ten or more counts. This rearrangement joins TRBV27 to TRBJ2-3; no definite D call. The V end was cut by 5 bases, the J end by 6 bases, with 12 bases between. This CDR3 region has 13 residues. Germline-derived CDR1 and CDR2 are MNHEY and SMNVEV (reference sequence). For the CDR3, the DNA is TGTGCCAGCAGTACACTCCTAAGGGATACGCAGTATTTT. It specifies CASSTLLRDTQYF.

This clonotype came up many times. The chain joins TRBV2 to TRBJ1-2, with D uncertain. The CDR3 runs to 14 residues. Trimming stripped 6 bases from V and 8 bases from J, with 19 bases between. CDR1 SNHLY and CDR2 FYNNEI come from the germline V gene. CDR3 in amino acids: CASRPRGLIGGYTF. The CDR3 DNA is TGTGCCAGCAGGCCTAGAGGGCTCATAGGGGGCTACACCTTC.

This clonotype was detected ten times or more. This chain links TRBV7-3 with TRBJ1-2; D is possibly TRBD1 (5 bases). There are 16 residues in the CDR3. The V end lost 4 bases, the J end lost 0 bases, and 15 bases lay between the germline ends. Germline V gene lookup returns CDR1 SGHTA and CDR2 FQGTGA. This chain's CDR3 is CASSYGGTGTNYGYTF. The DNA for the CDR3 is TGTGCCAGCAGCTACGGAGGGACTGGGACTAACTATGGCTACACCTTC.

This clonotype was found a few times. This chain links TRBV28 with TRBJ2-3; 12 bases are shared with TRBD2. Germline trimming cut 1 base from V and 5 bases from J; bases unmatched to any gene: 10. CDR1 and CDR2 (germline): MDHEN, SYDVKM. This CDR3 comprises 18 residues. The CDR3 DNA sequence: TGTGCCAGCAGTTTATTGAGGGGACTAGCGGGCTGGGGAGATACGCAGTATTTT. This encodes CASSLLRGLAGWGDTQYF.

This clonotype was recorded at least ten times. The chain is built from TRBV20-1 and TRBJ2-5; the D gene could be TRBD1 or TRBD2 (5 bases each). Between the trimmed V and J ends, which lost 5 bases and 5 bases, there was a span of 9 bases. CDR3 size: 11 residues. Germline CDR1 DFQATT, CDR2 SNEGSKA (reference sequence). The CDR3 DNA sequence: TGCAGTGCTGAAGAGGGGGAGACCCAGTACTTC. Protein sequence: CSAEEGETQYF.

This clonotype was picked up many times. This chain uses TRBV7-8 with TRBJ2-7; 10 bases line up with TRBD2. V dropped 2 bases and J dropped 6; count of bases not matched to a gene: 7. The germline CDR1 and CDR2 sequences are SGHVS and FQNEAQ. This CDR3 has 15 residues. The CDR3 sequence: CASSLLAGVGREQYF. The CDR3 nucleotides are TGTGCCAGCAGCTTACTAGCGGGAGTTGGGCGCGAGCAGTACTTC.

This clonotype was observed at least ten times. This chain connects TRBV6-6 to TRBJ2-7; 7 bases are a match to TRBD1. The CDR3 has 11 residues. From germline, CDR1 is MNHNY and CDR2 SVGAGI (reference sequence). Trimming took 8 bases from V and 5 from J; bases not matched to a gene: 3. The CDR3 sequence: CASEQGNEQYF. The CDR3 DNA follows: TGTGCCAGCGAACAGGGGAACGAGCAGTACTTC.

There are many counts of this clonotype. The J gene is TRBJ1-2, the V gene TRBV30; D unresolved. CDR3 length: 12 amino acids. Per germline, CDR1 GTSNPN and CDR2 SVGIG (reference sequence). The ends were cut back, 0 bases at V and 8 bases at J, with 10 bases in the middle. The CDR3 spells CAWSVGSEGYTF. CDR3 DNA sequence: TGTGCCTGGAGTGTAGGATCGGAGGGCTACACCTTC.

The table lists this clonotype with a few counts. This could be a read error, since a much larger clone is one nucleotide away. Because it lacks the conserved phenylalanine or tryptophan at the end, this CDR3 is likely a read error. The V and J genes are TRBV6-6 and TRBJ1-6; 7 nucleotides agree with TRBD1. Germline assignment: CDR1 MNHNY and CDR2 SVGAGI (reference sequence). The V segment lost 7 bases and the J segment 5 bases; nucleotides outside the gene matches: 8. CDR3 length: 15 residues. The CDR3: CASMTRDRDNSPLHS. The CDR3 nucleotides read TGTGCCAGCATGACCCGGGACAGAGATAATTCACCCCTCCACTCT.

Ten or more counts support this clonotype. The rearrangement uses TRBV6-6 and TRBJ2-5; 10 bases fit TRBD1. Germline V gives CDR1 MNHNY, CDR2 SVGAGI (reference sequence). Unmatched junction bases numbered 6, after V lost 0 bases and J lost 5 bases. This CDR3 spans 16 amino acids. CDR3: CASSYSGTGAGETQYF. CDR3 nucleotides: TGTGCCAGCAGTTACTCTGGGACAGGGGCGGGGGAGACCCAGTACTTC.

This clonotype was detected many times. V is TRBV9 and J is TRBJ2-3; 14 nucleotides align to TRBD2. This CDR3 region has 16 residues. Looked up from germline, CDR1 is SGDLS and CDR2 is YYNGEE. Unmatched junction bases numbered 5, after V lost 3 bases and J lost 5 bases. CDR3 region: CASSATSGRGIDTQYF. The CDR3 DNA follows: TGTGCCAGCAGCGCGACTAGCGGGAGGGGAATAGATACGCAGTATTTT.

On this clonotype itself: A much larger clone sits a single nucleotide away, making a read error possible. V is TRBV20-1 and J is TRBJ1-6; no clear D. Per the germline V gene, CDR1 is DFQATT and CDR2 is SNEGSKA (reference sequence). CDR3 length: 15 residues. Trimming removed 0 bases at V and 8 bases at J, with 14 bases between. The CDR3, as DNA: TGCAGTGCTAGAGAAGCGGGCCGACAAGATTCACCCCTCCACTTT. Its protein is CSAREAGRQDSPLHF.

This clonotype was seen many times. The genes are TRBV25-1 and TRBJ2-7, with TRBD1 identical over 7 bases. Germline CDR1 and CDR2: MGHDK and SYGVNS. There are 16 residues in the CDR3. The junction had 10 bases not matched to a gene; V was cut back by 4 bases and J by 1 base. The CDR3 here is CASSGSTGPSSYEQYF. DNA for the CDR3: TGTGCCAGCAGTGGCTCGACAGGGCCCTCTTCCTACGAGCAGTACTTC.

This clonotype was found many times. The chain links TRBV20-1 to TRBJ2-7; 9 bases fit TRBD1. Per the germline V gene, CDR1 is DFQATT and CDR2 is SNEGSKA (reference sequence). J was trimmed by 0 bases and V by 3 bases; bases with no gene match: 15. This CDR3 has 18 residues. In nucleotides, the CDR3 is TGCAGTGCTAGGCGTGATACCGGTGCGGGACAGGGCTCCTACGAGCAGTACTTC. Translation: CSARRDTGAGQGSYEQYF.

This clonotype was seen just once. Possible read error: a much larger clone is one base away. This chain joins TRBV7-6 and TRBJ2-2; D may correspond to TRBD1 or TRBD2 (5 bases each). Germline assignment: CDR1 SGHVS and CDR2 FNYEAQ. The CDR3 covers 17 residues. The CDR3 DNA is TGTGCCAGCAGCCCCACTAGATGGGGAGAGGACACCGGGGAGCTGCTTTTT. Translation: CASSPTRWGEDTGELLF.